This T cell receptor (beta chain) derives from a study of T cell responses to AZD1222 COVID-19 vaccine. Produced via immunoSEQ multiplex PCR; TCRdb's table is partial and in-frame only. The table shows approximately 100,000 clones, with about 95% occurring only once. For this clone: Its antigen remains unknown.

Trimming cost V 6 bases and J 4 bases, with 18 bases left between them. Germline assignment: CDR1 MNHEY and CDR2 SVGEGT. The CDR3 covers 15 residues. Broader study findings: No repertoire was sampled before or during the peak T cell response, only after it. The donors showed a predominance of white British ancestry and of females, with possible underestimation of clonal diversity. The study found Spike-specific TCR breadth and depth rose after two AZD1222 doses.

The sample here was peripheral blood, taken on day 0 of AZD1222 vaccination. The V and J genes are TRBV6-2 or TRBV6-3 and TRBJ1-2; tentative D call: TRBD1 (6 bases). The origin of this receptor is an adult in good health. The CDR3 DNA follows: TGTGCCAGCAGCGACCGTGCTGTGGGGGCCTATGGCTACACCTTC. Translating it yields CASSDRAVGAYGYTF.